This T cell receptor beta chain was identified during a study of regulatory dendritic cells for organ transplantation. Findings and limits, study-wide: Considerable individual heterogeneity was seen in alloreactive memory CD8+ T cells.

Germline V lookup: CDR1 SGHAT, CDR2 FQNNGV. Between the trimmed V and J ends, which lost 1 base and 4 bases, there was a span of 17 bases. The CDR3 is made up of 16 amino acids. Allogeneic regulatory or mature dendritic cells were co-cultured for about 5 days with CFSE-labeled sorted T cells at 1:10. CD4+ or CD8+ T cells were sorted as naive CD45RA+ or memory CD45RO+. To note about this clone: No antigen is known for it.

Sequenced by immunoSEQ multiplex PCR; TCRdb stores in-frame clones only, minus some. The sample has roughly 12,000 clones, 89% seen once. This sequence joins TRBV11-2 and TRBJ2-7; no reliable D call. Sequencing was done on a sample of naive CD8+ T cells from blood cultured with dendritic cells. Described subset: CD45RA+ naive T cells. This TCR came from a human donor in good health. CDR3 region: CASSLVGQATKYEQYF. DNA for the CDR3: TGTGCCAGCAGCTTAGTTGGGCAGGCCACGAAATACGAGCAGTACTTC.